Listed below are T cell receptor beta chains from one sample, sequenced in a study of vaccination effects on CD4 cells after COVID-19. Their cognate antigens are unknown. Clones were read by immunoSEQ multiplex PCR, and TCRdb kept only the in-frame ones, dropping some. The table shows about 17,000 clones, with about 80% occurring only once. The specimen comprised CD4+ T cells from PBMCs cultured with SARS-CoV-2 spike peptides, sampled after COVID-19 vaccination. The receptors originated from a human donor who had a prior SARS-CoV-2 infection. Both conserved end residues are part of each CDR3. The order of the fields is CDR3 DNA, CDR3 protein, D gene, CDR3 length, J gene, clone size, V gene. D genes are given only for firm matches. The size field is filled for only some rows; it gives once, few, many or a size class.

cdr3_nt: TGTGCCACCGGCAGGATGACCGGGGAGCTGTTTTTT; cdr3_aa: CATGRMTGELFF; d_call: NA; cdr3_length: 12; j_call: TRBJ2-2; clone_size: once; v_call: TRBV6-5
cdr3_nt: TGTGCCAGCAGCTTGCAGATACTGGACGAGCAGTACTTC; cdr3_aa: CASSLQILDEQYF; d_call: NA; cdr3_length: 13; j_call: TRBJ2-7; clone_size: few; v_call: TRBV7-9
cdr3_nt: TGTGCGACCCGGGACGGATCCATGAACACTGAAGCTTTCTTT; cdr3_aa: CATRDGSMNTEAFF; d_call: NA; cdr3_length: 14; j_call: TRBJ1-1; clone_size: NA; v_call: TRBV5-4
cdr3_nt: TGTGCCAGTAAACTCTCCAGGGCAAGGAATTCACCCCTCCACTTT; cdr3_aa: CASKLSRARNSPLHF; d_call: NA; cdr3_length: 15; j_call: TRBJ1-6; clone_size: NA; v_call: TRBV19
cdr3_nt: TGTGCCAGCAGCTTAGTTAGCACAGCCGGCTCCTACGAGCAGTACTTC; cdr3_aa: CASSLVSTAGSYEQYF; d_call: NA; cdr3_length: 16; j_call: TRBJ2-7; clone_size: NA; v_call: TRBV11-3
cdr3_nt: TGTGCCAGCTCACCACCGGGACGCACTACTGGAAACACCATATATTTT; cdr3_aa: CASSPPGRTTGNTIYF; d_call: NA; cdr3_length: 16; j_call: TRBJ1-3; clone_size: NA; v_call: TRBV18
cdr3_nt: TGTGCCAGCAGCCCTGTGGACCGGATCTATGGCTACACCTTC; cdr3_aa: CASSPVDRIYGYTF; d_call: NA; cdr3_length: 14; j_call: TRBJ1-2; clone_size: NA; v_call: TRBV14
cdr3_nt: TGCGCCAGCAGCCAAGATGCAAAGGGCACTGAAGCTTTCTTT; cdr3_aa: CASSQDAKGTEAFF; d_call: NA; cdr3_length: 14; j_call: TRBJ1-1; clone_size: NA; v_call: TRBV4-1
cdr3_nt: TGTGCCAGCAGCCGCCGCGGACAGAATGGGGATAGTCAGTATTTT; cdr3_aa: CASSRRGQNGDSQYF; d_call: NA; cdr3_length: 15; j_call: TRBJ2-3; clone_size: NA; v_call: TRBV7-9
cdr3_nt: TGTGCCAGCGGCAATTTCGGGGGGGGGCCAGGTCAGCCCCAGCATTTT; cdr3_aa: CASGNFGGGPGQPQHF; d_call: NA; cdr3_length: 16; j_call: TRBJ1-5; clone_size: NA; v_call: TRBV5-6
cdr3_nt: TGTGCCAGCAGTGATCCCGGACTAGCGATATCACAAGAGACCCAGTACTTC; cdr3_aa: CASSDPGLAISQETQYF; d_call: TRBD2; cdr3_length: 17; j_call: TRBJ2-5; clone_size: NA; v_call: TRBV25-1
cdr3_nt: TGTGCCAGCAGTGAACAATGGGGCACAGATACGCAGTATTTT; cdr3_aa: CASSEQWGTDTQYF; d_call: NA; cdr3_length: 14; j_call: TRBJ2-3; clone_size: NA; v_call: TRBV2
cdr3_nt: TGTGCCAGCAGCTCAGTAGGGACACAAGAGACCCAGTACTTC; cdr3_aa: CASSSVGTQETQYF; d_call: NA; cdr3_length: 14; j_call: TRBJ2-5; clone_size: NA; v_call: TRBV7-6
cdr3_nt: TGTGCCAGCAGCCCCCGCTGGGCGTACTTGGATAATCAGCCCCAGCATTTT; cdr3_aa: CASSPRWAYLDNQPQHF; d_call: NA; cdr3_length: 17; j_call: TRBJ1-5; clone_size: once; v_call: TRBV27
cdr3_nt: TGTGCCAGCAGCAAGGACGGGACTAGCGGTTACTACGAGCAGTACTTC; cdr3_aa: CASSKDGTSGYYEQYF; d_call: TRBD2; cdr3_length: 16; j_call: TRBJ2-7; clone_size: NA; v_call: TRBV5-5
cdr3_nt: TGTGCCAGCAACGCCTTGGACAGGGCCACTAATGAAAAACTGTTTTTT; cdr3_aa: CASNALDRATNEKLFF; d_call: TRBD1; cdr3_length: 16; j_call: TRBJ1-4; clone_size: NA; v_call: TRBV2
cdr3_nt: TGTGCCAGCCGGGACAGGGCCGGCGAGCAGTACTTC; cdr3_aa: CASRDRAGEQYF; d_call: TRBD1; cdr3_length: 12; j_call: TRBJ2-7; clone_size: NA; v_call: TRBV19
cdr3_nt: TGTGCCAGCAGCTTACAGGGAAACCCCACAGATACGCAGTATTTT; cdr3_aa: CASSLQGNPTDTQYF; d_call: NA; cdr3_length: 15; j_call: TRBJ2-3; clone_size: NA; v_call: TRBV7-3
cdr3_nt: TGTGCTAGTGGTTTGGTACCTGAAGCTTTCTTT; cdr3_aa: CASGLVPEAFF; d_call: NA; cdr3_length: 11; j_call: TRBJ1-1; clone_size: NA; v_call: TRBV12-5
cdr3_nt: TGTGCCAGCAGCCAAGGTTTGGACACTGAAGCTTTCTTT; cdr3_aa: CASSQGLDTEAFF; d_call: NA; cdr3_length: 13; j_call: TRBJ1-1; clone_size: NA; v_call: TRBV14
cdr3_nt: TGTGCTAGCAGCAACAGTGCAGAGACCCAGTACTTC; cdr3_aa: CASSNSAETQYF; d_call: NA; cdr3_length: 12; j_call: TRBJ2-5; clone_size: NA; v_call: TRBV7-7
cdr3_nt: TGTGCCAGCTCCCCGGGGATATCCTACAATGAGCAGTTCTTC; cdr3_aa: CASSPGISYNEQFF; d_call: NA; cdr3_length: 14; j_call: TRBJ2-1; clone_size: NA; v_call: TRBV18
cdr3_nt: TGCGCCAGCAGTCCGTTCGGACAGTCCCCCGATGAGCAGTTCTTC; cdr3_aa: CASSPFGQSPDEQFF; d_call: NA; cdr3_length: 15; j_call: TRBJ2-1; clone_size: NA; v_call: TRBV5-1
cdr3_nt: TGTGCCAGCAGCTTAGGAGGCCTTGCGGGCTACAATGAGCAGTTCTTC; cdr3_aa: CASSLGGLAGYNEQFF; d_call: NA; cdr3_length: 16; j_call: TRBJ2-1; clone_size: NA; v_call: TRBV7-8
cdr3_nt: TGTGCCTGGAGTTTAATAGGGTCGAGAGAGACCCAGTACTTC; cdr3_aa: CAWSLIGSRETQYF; d_call: NA; cdr3_length: 14; j_call: TRBJ2-5; clone_size: NA; v_call: TRBV30
cdr3_nt: TGTGCCTGGAGTGGGCAGGGTATCACCGGGGAGCTGTTTTTT; cdr3_aa: CAWSGQGITGELFF; d_call: NA; cdr3_length: 14; j_call: TRBJ2-2; clone_size: NA; v_call: TRBV30
cdr3_nt: TGTGCCTGGAGTCCGGGGGGCTCCTACAATGAGCAGTTCTTC; cdr3_aa: CAWSPGGSYNEQFF; d_call: TRBD2; cdr3_length: 14; j_call: TRBJ2-1; clone_size: NA; v_call: TRBV30
cdr3_nt: TGTGCCAGCAGTTTTCGTCAGGCCGACGAGCAGTACTTC; cdr3_aa: CASSFRQADEQYF; d_call: NA; cdr3_length: 13; j_call: TRBJ2-7; clone_size: NA; v_call: TRBV27
cdr3_nt: TGTGCCAGCAGTGACCTGTCTAGCCCAGATACGCAGTATTTT; cdr3_aa: CASSDLSSPDTQYF; d_call: NA; cdr3_length: 14; j_call: TRBJ2-3; clone_size: NA; v_call: TRBV2
cdr3_nt: TGTGCCAGCGGGACCGACGTATTGTCCTACGAGCAGTACTTC; cdr3_aa: CASGTDVLSYEQYF; d_call: NA; cdr3_length: 14; j_call: TRBJ2-7; clone_size: NA; v_call: TRBV2
cdr3_nt: TGTGCCAGCAGTTTCACCTGGGACACACACAATGAGCAGTTCTTC; cdr3_aa: CASSFTWDTHNEQFF; d_call: NA; cdr3_length: 15; j_call: TRBJ2-1; clone_size: NA; v_call: TRBV28
cdr3_nt: TGTGCCAGCAACCCCACCCCGGGACAGGGGGGAATTGGGCCTGAAGCTTTCTTT; cdr3_aa: CASNPTPGQGGIGPEAFF; d_call: TRBD1; cdr3_length: 18; j_call: TRBJ1-1; clone_size: NA; v_call: TRBV7-9
cdr3_nt: TGTGCCAGCAGCTTAACTAGCGGGGGGATCGTCGATGAGCAGTTCTTC; cdr3_aa: CASSLTSGGIVDEQFF; d_call: TRBD2; cdr3_length: 16; j_call: TRBJ2-1; clone_size: once; v_call: TRBV5-5
cdr3_nt: TGTGCCAGCAGCCCGTGGACCTCCACAGCGGATACGCAGTATTTT; cdr3_aa: CASSPWTSTADTQYF; d_call: NA; cdr3_length: 15; j_call: TRBJ2-3; clone_size: NA; v_call: TRBV3-1/TRBV3-2
cdr3_nt: TGTGCCATCAGTGAGGCGGGGGGAGATTCACCCCTCCACTTT; cdr3_aa: CAISEAGGDSPLHF; d_call: NA; cdr3_length: 14; j_call: TRBJ1-6; clone_size: few; v_call: TRBV10-3
cdr3_nt: TGTGCCAGCAGCCAAAGACGGCAACCACGCTCCGGGGCCAACGTCCTGACTTTC; cdr3_aa: CASSQRRQPRSGANVLTF; d_call: NA; cdr3_length: 18; j_call: TRBJ2-6; clone_size: NA; v_call: TRBV3-1/TRBV3-2
cdr3_nt: TGTGCCAGCAGCTTTGGGACAGGGCGGGGGGAGACCCAGTACTTC; cdr3_aa: CASSFGTGRGETQYF; d_call: TRBD1; cdr3_length: 15; j_call: TRBJ2-5; clone_size: NA; v_call: TRBV5-4
cdr3_nt: TGCGCCAGCAGCTTGTGGCAGGGTGTCGAGACCCAGTACTTC; cdr3_aa: CASSLWQGVETQYF; d_call: NA; cdr3_length: 14; j_call: TRBJ2-5; clone_size: once; v_call: TRBV5-1
cdr3_nt: TGCAGTGCTAGTGAAAGTCCGGGACGGCTTCCTTATGGCTACACCTTC; cdr3_aa: CSASESPGRLPYGYTF; d_call: NA; cdr3_length: 16; j_call: TRBJ1-2; clone_size: NA; v_call: TRBV20-1
cdr3_nt: TGTGCCAGCAGCCCCCCCGGGGGGGTGAACACCGGGGAGCTGTTTTTT; cdr3_aa: CASSPPGGVNTGELFF; d_call: TRBD2; cdr3_length: 16; j_call: TRBJ2-2; clone_size: NA; v_call: TRBV11-3
cdr3_nt: TGTGCCAGCAGCTCCAAGGGGGGGGTTGGGGCTAGCGGGAGTCTCGAGACCCAGTACTTC; cdr3_aa: CASSSKGGVGASGSLETQYF; d_call: TRBD2; cdr3_length: 20; j_call: TRBJ2-5; clone_size: NA; v_call: TRBV5-4